This TCR beta chain is from a study of blood T cell repertoires in COVID-19. Generated by immunoSEQ multiplex PCR, the TCRdb table keeps only in-frame clones and is missing some. The table records roughly 500,000 clones, roughly 89% of them present only once. This clone was detected once. Sequencing used peripheral blood. The origin of this receptor is a man aged 18 to 35 with COVID-19, enrolled during active disease.

The CDR3: CASSDSGQGSLFF. The CDR3 DNA is TGTGCCAGCAGTGATTCCGGACAGGGGAGTTTGTTCTTC. The rearrangement joins TRBV12-3 or TRBV12-4 to TRBJ2-1; 9 bases map to TRBD1. The CDR3 has 13 amino acids. After removal of 5 bases from V and 15 bases from J, the junction contained 11 bases not matched to a gene.